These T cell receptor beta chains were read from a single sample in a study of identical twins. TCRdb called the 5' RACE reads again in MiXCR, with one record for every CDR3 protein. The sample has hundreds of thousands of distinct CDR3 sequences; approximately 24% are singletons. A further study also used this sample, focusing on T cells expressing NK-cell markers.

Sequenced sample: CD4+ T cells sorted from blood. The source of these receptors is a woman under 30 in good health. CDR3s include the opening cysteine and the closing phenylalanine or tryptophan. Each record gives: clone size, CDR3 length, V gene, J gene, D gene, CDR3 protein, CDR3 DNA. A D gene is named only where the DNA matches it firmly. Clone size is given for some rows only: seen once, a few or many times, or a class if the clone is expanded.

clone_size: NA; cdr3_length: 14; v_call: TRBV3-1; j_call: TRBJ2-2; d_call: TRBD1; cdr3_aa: CASARTGTTGELFF; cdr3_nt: TGTGCCAGCGCCCGGACAGGGACCACCGGGGAGCTGTTTTTT
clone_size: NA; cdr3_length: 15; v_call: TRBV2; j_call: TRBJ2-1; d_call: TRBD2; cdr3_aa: CASRVRAGAFNEQFF; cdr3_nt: TGTGCCAGCAGGGTCCGGGCGGGAGCGTTCAATGAGCAGTTCTTC
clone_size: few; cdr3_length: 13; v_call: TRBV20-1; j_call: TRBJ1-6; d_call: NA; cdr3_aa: CSAPVVGASPLHF; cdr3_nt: TGCAGTGCTCCCGTCGTGGGGGCTTCACCCCTCCACTTT
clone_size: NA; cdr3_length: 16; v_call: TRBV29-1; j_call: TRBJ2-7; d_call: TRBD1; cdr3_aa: CSVEKVVGQGTYEQYF; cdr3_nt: TGCAGCGTTGAGAAGGTTGTCGGACAGGGAACGTACGAGCAGTACTTC
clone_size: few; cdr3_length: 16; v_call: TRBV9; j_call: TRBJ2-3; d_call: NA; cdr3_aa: CASSVDTAGSTDTQYF; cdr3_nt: TGTGCCAGCAGCGTCGACACGGCAGGGAGCACAGATACGCAGTATTTT
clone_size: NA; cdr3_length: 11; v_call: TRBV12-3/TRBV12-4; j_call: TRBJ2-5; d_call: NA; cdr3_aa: CASSLAGHQYF; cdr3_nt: TGTGCCAGCAGTTTGGCCGGGCACCAGTACTTC
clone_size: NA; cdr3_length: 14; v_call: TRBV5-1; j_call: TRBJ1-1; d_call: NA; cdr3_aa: CASSLQGEVTEAFF; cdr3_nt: TGCGCCAGCAGCTTACAAGGGGAGGTCACTGAAGCTTTCTTT
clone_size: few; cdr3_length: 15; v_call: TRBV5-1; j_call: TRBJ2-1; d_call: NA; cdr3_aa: CASSFHRAGGMEQFF; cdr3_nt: TGCGCCAGCAGCTTCCATCGGGCCGGGGGCATGGAGCAGTTCTTC
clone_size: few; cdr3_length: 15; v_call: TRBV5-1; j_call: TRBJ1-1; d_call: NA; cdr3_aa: CASSRATDRSTEAFF; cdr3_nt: TGCGCCAGCAGTCGAGCGACAGATCGCTCCACTGAAGCTTTCTTT
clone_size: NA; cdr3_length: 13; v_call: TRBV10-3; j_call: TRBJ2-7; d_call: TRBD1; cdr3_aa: CAIARQGRDEQYF; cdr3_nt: TGTGCCATCGCGAGACAGGGTCGCGACGAGCAGTACTTC
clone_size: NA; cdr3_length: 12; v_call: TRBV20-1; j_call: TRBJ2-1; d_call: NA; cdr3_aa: CSARRAYNEQFF; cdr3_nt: TGCAGTGCTAGGCGGGCCTACAATGAGCAGTTCTTC
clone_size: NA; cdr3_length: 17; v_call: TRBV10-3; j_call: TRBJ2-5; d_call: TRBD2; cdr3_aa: CAIRASGLAEYQETQYF; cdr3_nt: TGTGCCATCAGGGCGTCCGGACTAGCGGAGTACCAAGAGACCCAGTACTTC
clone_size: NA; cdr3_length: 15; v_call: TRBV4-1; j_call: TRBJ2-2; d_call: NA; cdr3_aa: CASSQDHGVGGELFF; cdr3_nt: TGCGCCAGCAGCCAAGATCATGGGGTGGGCGGGGAGCTGTTTTTT
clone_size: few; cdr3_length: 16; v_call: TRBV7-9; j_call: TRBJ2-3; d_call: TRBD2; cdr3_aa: CASSLLGPPGGDTQYF; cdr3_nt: TGTGCCAGCAGCCTCCTCGGTCCTCCGGGAGGGGATACGCAGTATTTT
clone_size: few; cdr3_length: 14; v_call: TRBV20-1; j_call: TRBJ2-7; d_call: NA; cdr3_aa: CSARDAQGPYEQYF; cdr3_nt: TGCAGTGCTAGAGATGCCCAGGGCCCCTACGAGCAGTACTTC
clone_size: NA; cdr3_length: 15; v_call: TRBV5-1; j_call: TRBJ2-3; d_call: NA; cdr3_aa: CASSPLAGLEDTQYF; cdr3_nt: TGCGCCAGCAGCCCGCTCGCCGGACTGGAAGATACGCAGTATTTT
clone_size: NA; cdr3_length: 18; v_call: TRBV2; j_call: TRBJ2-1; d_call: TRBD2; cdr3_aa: CAIPLRGVRGGSYNEQFF; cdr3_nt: TGTGCCATTCCCCTCAGGGGCGTCCGGGGGGGCTCCTACAATGAGCAGTTCTTC
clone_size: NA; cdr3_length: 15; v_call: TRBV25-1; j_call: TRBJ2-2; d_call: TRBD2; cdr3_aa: CASRPRGGSTGELFF; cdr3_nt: TGTGCCAGCAGGCCTCGGGGGGGAAGCACCGGGGAGCTGTTTTTT
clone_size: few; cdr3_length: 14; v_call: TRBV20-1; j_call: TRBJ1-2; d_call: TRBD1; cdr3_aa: CSARNDRGAYGYTF; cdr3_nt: TGCAGTGCTAGAAACGACAGGGGGGCCTATGGCTACACCTTC
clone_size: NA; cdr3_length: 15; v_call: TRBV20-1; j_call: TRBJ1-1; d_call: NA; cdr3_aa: CSAHVGRVMGSEAFF; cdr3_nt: TGCAGTGCTCACGTGGGCAGGGTAATGGGATCTGAAGCTTTCTTT
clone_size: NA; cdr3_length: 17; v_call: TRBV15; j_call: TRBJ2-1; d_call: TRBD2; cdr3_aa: CATSHPRGLAGLDEQFF; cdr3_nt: TGTGCCACCAGCCACCCTCGGGGACTAGCGGGACTGGATGAGCAGTTCTTC
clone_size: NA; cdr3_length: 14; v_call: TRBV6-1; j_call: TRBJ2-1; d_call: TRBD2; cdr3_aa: CASGRTSAYNEQFF; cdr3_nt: TGTGCCAGTGGTAGGACTAGCGCCTACAATGAGCAGTTCTTC
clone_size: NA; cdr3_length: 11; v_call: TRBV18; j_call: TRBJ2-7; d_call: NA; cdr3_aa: CASSKKGGQYF; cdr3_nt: TGTGCCAGCTCTAAAAAGGGAGGGCAGTACTTC